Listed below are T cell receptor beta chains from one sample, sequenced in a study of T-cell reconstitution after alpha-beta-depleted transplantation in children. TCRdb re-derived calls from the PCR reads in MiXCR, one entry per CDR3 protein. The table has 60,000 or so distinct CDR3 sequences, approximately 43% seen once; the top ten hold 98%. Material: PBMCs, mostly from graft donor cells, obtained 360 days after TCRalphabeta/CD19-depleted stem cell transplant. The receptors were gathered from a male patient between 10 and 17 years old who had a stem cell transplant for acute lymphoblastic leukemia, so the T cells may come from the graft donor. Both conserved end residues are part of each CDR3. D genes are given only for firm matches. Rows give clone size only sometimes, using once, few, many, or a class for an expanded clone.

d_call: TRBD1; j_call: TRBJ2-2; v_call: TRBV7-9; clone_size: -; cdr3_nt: TGTGCCAGCGGACAGGGACAGGGGACCGGGGAGCTGTTTTTT; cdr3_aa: CASGQGQGTGELFF
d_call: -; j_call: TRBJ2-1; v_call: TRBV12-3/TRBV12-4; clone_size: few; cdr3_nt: TGTGCCAGCAGCCCCGCCGGGGTTTTGTTCTTC; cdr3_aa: CASSPAGVLFF
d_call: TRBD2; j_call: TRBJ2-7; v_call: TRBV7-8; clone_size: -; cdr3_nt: TGTGCCAGCAGCTTAGGGACTAGCGCCTACTTC; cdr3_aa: CASSLGTSAYF
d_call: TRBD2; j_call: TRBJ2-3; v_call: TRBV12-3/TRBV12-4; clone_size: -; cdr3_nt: TGTGCCAGCAGGTCGCCTAGCGGGGGGGCCCCCCCCACAGATACGCAGTATTTT; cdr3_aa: CASRSPSGGAPPTDTQYF
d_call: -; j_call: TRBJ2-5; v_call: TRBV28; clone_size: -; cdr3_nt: TGTGCCAGCAGTTTCCGGGGCCACCACGAGGAGACCCAGTACTTC; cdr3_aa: CASSFRGHHEETQYF
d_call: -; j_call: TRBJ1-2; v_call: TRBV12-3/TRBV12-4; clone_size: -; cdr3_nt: TGTGCCAGCAGTTCCAGCTATGGCTACACCTTC; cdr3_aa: CASSSSYGYTF
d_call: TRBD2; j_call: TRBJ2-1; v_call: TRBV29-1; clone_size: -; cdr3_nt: TGCAGCGTTGAAAGCGGGAGAAGGAATGAGCAGTTCTTC; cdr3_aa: CSVESGRRNEQFF
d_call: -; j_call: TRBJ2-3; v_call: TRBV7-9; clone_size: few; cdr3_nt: TGTGCCAGCAGCTTAGAACAGGGAGGACAGACAGATACGCAGTATTTT; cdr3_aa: CASSLEQGGQTDTQYF
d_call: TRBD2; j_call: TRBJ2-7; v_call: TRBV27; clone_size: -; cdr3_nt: TGTGCCAGCAGGAGGGGACTAGCGGGAGCCTACGAGCAGTACTTC; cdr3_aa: CASRRGLAGAYEQYF
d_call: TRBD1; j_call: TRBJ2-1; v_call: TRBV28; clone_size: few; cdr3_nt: TGTGCCAGCAGTTTATCCCGACAGGGAACCTACAATGAGCAGTTCTTC; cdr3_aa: CASSLSRQGTYNEQFF
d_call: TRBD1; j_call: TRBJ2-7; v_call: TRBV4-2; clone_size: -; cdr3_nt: TGTGCCAGCAGCCAAGAGCAGGGGGCCTACGAGCAGTACTTC; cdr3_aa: CASSQEQGAYEQYF
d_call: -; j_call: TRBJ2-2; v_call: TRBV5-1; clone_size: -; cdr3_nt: TGCGCCAGCAGCCAAACAGGATTGAACACCGGGGAGCTGTTTTTT; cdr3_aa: CASSQTGLNTGELFF
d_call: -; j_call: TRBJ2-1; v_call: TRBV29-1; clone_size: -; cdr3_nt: TGCAGCGTTGATGGAGCATGGAATCTCAATGAGCAGTTCTTC; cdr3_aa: CSVDGAWNLNEQFF
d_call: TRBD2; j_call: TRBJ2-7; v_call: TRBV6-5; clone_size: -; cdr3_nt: TGTGCCAGCAGTTACTCGGGACTAGCGGCTTCCTACGAGCAGTACTTC; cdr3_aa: CASSYSGLAASYEQYF
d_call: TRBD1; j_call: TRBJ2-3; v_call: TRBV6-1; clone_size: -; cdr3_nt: TGTGCCAGCAGCCGACCCGCGGACAGGGAATTTCCAGATACGCAGTATTTT; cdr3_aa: CASSRPADREFPDTQYF
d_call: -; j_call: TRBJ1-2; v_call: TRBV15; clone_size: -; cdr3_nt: TGTGCCACCAGCCCCGGGGAGTTCTATGGCTACACCTTC; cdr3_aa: CATSPGEFYGYTF
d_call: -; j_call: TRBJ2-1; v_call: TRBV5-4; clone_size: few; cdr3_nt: TGTGCCAGCAGCTTGTTCGGGACCGTCTTCAATGAGCAGTTCTTC; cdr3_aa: CASSLFGTVFNEQFF
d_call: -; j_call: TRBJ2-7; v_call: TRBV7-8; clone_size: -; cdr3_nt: TGTGCCAGCAGCTTAGGCGCGTCTTCAGAGCAGTACTTC; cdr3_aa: CASSLGASSEQYF
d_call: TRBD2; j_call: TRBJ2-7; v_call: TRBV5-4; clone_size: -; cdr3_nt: TGTGCCAGCAGCTTACACCTAGCGGGAGGTACCTACGAGCAGTACTTC; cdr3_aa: CASSLHLAGGTYEQYF
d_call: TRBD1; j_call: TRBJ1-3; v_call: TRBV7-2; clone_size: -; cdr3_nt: TGTGCCAGCAGCCCGAATCCCGACAGGGTGGCTGGAAACACCATATATTTT; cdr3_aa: CASSPNPDRVAGNTIYF
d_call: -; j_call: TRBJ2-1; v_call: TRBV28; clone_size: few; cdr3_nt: TGTGCCAGCAGTCCCAGACACCTTACCAAGTCCTACAATGAGCAGTTCTTC; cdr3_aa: CASSPRHLTKSYNEQFF
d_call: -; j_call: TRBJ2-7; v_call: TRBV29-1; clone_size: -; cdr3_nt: TGCAGCGTGCTGACCAGGGGTACTTCCTACGAGCAGTACTTC; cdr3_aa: CSVLTRGTSYEQYF
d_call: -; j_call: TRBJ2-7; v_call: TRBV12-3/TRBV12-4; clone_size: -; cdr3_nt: TGTGCCAGCAGTTTCTTAGGGCGGCAGTACTTC; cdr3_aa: CASSFLGRQYF
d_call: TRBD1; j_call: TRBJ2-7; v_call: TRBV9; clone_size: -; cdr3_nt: TGTGCCAGCAGCGTAGAACGCACAGGGGACGAGCAGTACTTC; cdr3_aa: CASSVERTGDEQYF
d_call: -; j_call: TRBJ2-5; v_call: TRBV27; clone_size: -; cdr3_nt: TGTGCCAGCGGCCCATCTCCGGTTGGGGAGACCCAGTACTTC; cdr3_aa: CASGPSPVGETQYF
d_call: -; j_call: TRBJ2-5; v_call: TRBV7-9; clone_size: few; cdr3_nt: TGTGCCAGCAGGCTAGAGGGGCGCAGACAAGAGACCCAGTACTTC; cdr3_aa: CASRLEGRRQETQYF
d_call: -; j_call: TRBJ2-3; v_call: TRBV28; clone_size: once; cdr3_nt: TGTGCCAGCAGTTTAAGTACAGGATTCACAGATACGCAGTATTTT; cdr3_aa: CASSLSTGFTDTQYF
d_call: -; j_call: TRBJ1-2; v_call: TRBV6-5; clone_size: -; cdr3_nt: TGTGCCAGCAGTTCATGGCAGGGCAATAACTATGGCTACACCTTC; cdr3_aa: CASSSWQGNNYGYTF
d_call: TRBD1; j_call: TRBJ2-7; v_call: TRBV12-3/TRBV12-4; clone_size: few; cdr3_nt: TGTGCCAGCAGATCAGGGGGTGGCTCCTACGAGCAGTACTTC; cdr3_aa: CASRSGGGSYEQYF
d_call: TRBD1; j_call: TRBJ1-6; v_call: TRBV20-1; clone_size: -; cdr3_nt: TGCAGTGCTAGGGGGACAGCTACCTATAATTCACCCCTCCACTTT; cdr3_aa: CSARGTATYNSPLHF
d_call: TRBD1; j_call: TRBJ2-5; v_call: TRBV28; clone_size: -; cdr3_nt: TGTGCCAGTAACTCCGGGACAGGGAAAGAGACCCAGTACTTC; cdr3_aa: CASNSGTGKETQYF
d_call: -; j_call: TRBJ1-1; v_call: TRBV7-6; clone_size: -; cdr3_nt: TGTGCCAGCAGCTCCAGGGAGCCGAACACTGAAGCTTTCTTT; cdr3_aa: CASSSREPNTEAFF
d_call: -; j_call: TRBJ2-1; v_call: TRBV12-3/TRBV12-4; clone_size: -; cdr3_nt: TGTGCCAGCAGTGTACCAGGGGCCTACAATGAGCAGTTCTTC; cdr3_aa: CASSVPGAYNEQFF
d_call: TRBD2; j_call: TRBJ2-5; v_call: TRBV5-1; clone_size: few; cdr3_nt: TGCGCCAGCAGCTTGGCGGGAGGTGGGCAAGAGACCCAGTACTTC; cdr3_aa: CASSLAGGGQETQYF
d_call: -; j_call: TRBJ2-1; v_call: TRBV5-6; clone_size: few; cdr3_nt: TGTGCCAGCAGCTTGGGGACTCCCAATGAGCAGTTCTTC; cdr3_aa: CASSLGTPNEQFF
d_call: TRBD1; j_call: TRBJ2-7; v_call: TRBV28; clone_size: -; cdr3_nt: TGTGCCAGCAGTTGGGACAGCTACGAGCAGTACTTC; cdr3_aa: CASSWDSYEQYF
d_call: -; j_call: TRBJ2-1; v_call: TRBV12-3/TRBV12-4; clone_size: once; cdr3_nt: TGTGCCAGCAGCCCGCTATCGGGTACCGATGAGCAGTTCTTC; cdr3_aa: CASSPLSGTDEQFF
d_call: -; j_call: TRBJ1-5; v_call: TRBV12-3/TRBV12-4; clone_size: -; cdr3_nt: TGTGCCAGCAGTTCGCCTTTTCAGGGACCCAATCAGCCCCAGCATTTT; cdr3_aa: CASSSPFQGPNQPQHF
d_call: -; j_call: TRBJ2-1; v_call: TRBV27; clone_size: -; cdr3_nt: TGTGCCAGCAGTTCTTCAGTCGGCTACAATGAGCAGTTCTTC; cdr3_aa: CASSSSVGYNEQFF
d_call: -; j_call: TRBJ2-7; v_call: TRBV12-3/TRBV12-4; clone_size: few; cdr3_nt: TGTGCCAGCAGTGACTTTTTGGCCAAGCAGTACTTC; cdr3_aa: CASSDFLAKQYF
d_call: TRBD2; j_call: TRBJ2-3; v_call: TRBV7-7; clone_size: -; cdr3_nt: TGTGCTAGCAGCTTAGTAGCGGGACCCACAGATACGCAGTATTTT; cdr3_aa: CASSLVAGPTDTQYF
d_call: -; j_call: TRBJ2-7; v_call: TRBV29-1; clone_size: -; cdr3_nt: TGCAGCGTTGGTAAGCAGTACTTC; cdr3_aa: CSVGKQYF
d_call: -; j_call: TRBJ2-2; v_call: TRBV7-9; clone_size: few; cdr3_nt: TGTGCCAGCAGCCCGTGGGACGCCGGGGAGCTGTTTTTT; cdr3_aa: CASSPWDAGELFF
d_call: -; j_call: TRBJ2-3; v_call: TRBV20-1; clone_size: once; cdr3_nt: TGCAGTGCTAGAGCCACAGATACGCAGTATTTT; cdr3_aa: CSARATDTQYF
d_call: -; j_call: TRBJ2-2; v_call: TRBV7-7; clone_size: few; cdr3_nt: TGTGCCAGCAGCTTAGTCGGGGGACCGCCGAACACCGGGGAGCTGTTTTTT; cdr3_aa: CASSLVGGPPNTGELFF
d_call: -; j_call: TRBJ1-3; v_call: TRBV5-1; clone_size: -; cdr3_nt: TGCGCCAGCAGCCCAGGACAGCGCTCTGGAAACACCATATATTTT; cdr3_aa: CASSPGQRSGNTIYF